A single T cell receptor beta chain is shown here with its context. The germline V gene encodes CDR1 LNHDA and CDR2 SQIVND (reference sequence). This CDR3 has 13 amino acids. V trimming: 7 bases; J trimming: 2 bases; junction bases outside the gene matches: 5. The data originate from a study of blood T cell repertoires in COVID-19. Some clones are missing from TCRdb's copy, which holds only in-frame ones; the method was immunoSEQ multiplex PCR. Of 180,000 or so clones in the sample, around 83% were seen once. Participants reported their clinical history, and cohort assignment relied on those reports. The clonotype originates from a man between 50 and 59 years old who had recovered from COVID-19. This rearrangement joins TRBV19 to TRBJ2-7, with 7 bases lining up with TRBD1. Specimen: PBMCs or T cells enriched from blood (not recorded which). CDR3 nucleotide sequence: TGTGCCAGTACCCCGGGACAGCCCTACGAGCAGTACTTC. Its protein product is CASTPGQPYEQYF. Supplemented by reference TRBV19 and TRBJ2-7, the full variable domain reads DGGITQSPKYLFRKEGQNVTLSCEQNLNHDAMYWYRQDPGQGLRLIYYSQIVNDFQKGDIAEGYSVSREKKESFPLTVTSAQKNPTAFYLCASTPGQPYEQYFGPGTRLTVT.